These 10 T cell receptor beta chains came from one sample sequenced in a study of control samples from healthy donors and cancer patients. The protocol was immunoSEQ multiplex PCR, while the TCRdb copy is restricted to in-frame clones and leaves out a portion. The data hold under 450,000 clones, with about nine tenths observed a single time. Material: PBMCs. These receptors were taken from a man aged 35-49 years with head and neck cancer.

This sequence joins TRBV27 and TRBJ2-2; D remains unclear. Trimming stripped 2 bases from V and 7 bases from J, with 5 bases between. Germline assignment: CDR1 MNHEY and CDR2 SMNVEV (reference sequence). There are 12 residues in the CDR3. The DNA for the CDR3 is TGTGCCAGCAGTTTACGGAGCGGGGAGCTGTTTTTT. This translates into CASSLRSGELFF.

Written as DNA, the CDR3 is TGTGCCAGCAGTTTATTGGGGTCGGGGAACGAGCAGTACTTC. It specifies CASSLLGSGNEQYF. J is TRBJ2-7 and V is TRBV27, with TRBD2 as a possible D gene (5 bases). This CDR3 has 14 residues. Looked up from germline, CDR1 is MNHEY and CDR2 is SMNVEV (reference sequence). The V end was cut by 1 base, the J end by 5 bases, with 12 bases between.

This sequence joins TRBV3-1 (or the pseudogene TRBV3-2) and TRBJ2-7; 9 nucleotides align to TRBD1. The CDR3 has 18 amino acids. V shed 1 base, J shed 2 bases, and the junction held 12 bases outside the gene matches. Germline-derived CDR1 and CDR2 are LGHDT and YNNKEL (reference sequence). The CDR3 nucleotides read TGTGCCAGCAGCCAAGTCTCGGGACAGGGCCTTAACCCCTACGAGCAGTACTTC. It yields the protein CASSQVSGQGLNPYEQYF.

The chain joins TRBV4-1 to TRBJ2-7, with TRBD1 matching over 8 bases. The ends lost 2 bases at V and 2 bases at J; junction bases unmatched: 2. CDR1 MGHRA and CDR2 YSYEKL come from the germline V gene. The CDR3 is 14 amino acids. CDR3 nucleotide sequence: TGCGCCAGCAGCCAACCGGGACAGGCCTACGAGCAGTACTTC. Residues: CASSQPGQAYEQYF.

The chain joins TRBV7-2 to TRBJ2-2; 7 bases fit TRBD2. The germline gives CDR1 SGHTA, CDR2 FQGNSA. After removal of 4 bases from V and 5 bases from J, the junction contained 1 base not matched to a gene. The CDR3 is made up of 13 amino acids. The CDR3 here is CASSYGGTGELFF. Here the CDR3 DNA reads TGTGCCAGCAGCTACGGGGGGACCGGGGAGCTGTTTTTT.

The rearrangement links TRBV10-3 to TRBJ2-1; D remains unclear. CDR1 is ENHRY, CDR2 SYGVKD, per germline. This CDR3 region has 15 residues. The V and J ends lost 0 bases and 2 bases respectively, with 8 bases between them. Written as DNA, the CDR3 is TGTGCCATCAGTGAGTCAACGTTCACCTACAATGAGCAGTTCTTC. It is translated as CAISESTFTYNEQFF.

The chain links TRBV4-1 to TRBJ2-7; 10 nucleotides agree with TRBD2. CDR1 and CDR2 (germline): MGHRA, YSYEKL. The CDR3 covers 17 residues. J gave up 3 bases and V 1 base, and 9 bases lay outside the gene matches. The CDR3 spells CASSQGPSGREIYEQYF. The CDR3 DNA reads as TGCGCCAGCAGCCAAGGACCCAGCGGGAGGGAGATCTACGAGCAGTACTTC.

The chain carries TRBV2 and TRBJ1-2; the D is unclear. Germline lookup yields CDR1 SNHLY and CDR2 FYNNEI. Trimming cost V 6 bases and J 0 bases, with 5 bases left between them. The CDR3 extends over 12 amino acids. CDR3 loop: CASRTTNYGYTF. Here the CDR3 DNA reads TGTGCCAGCAGGACAACTAACTATGGCTACACCTTC.

The V call is TRBV9, the J call TRBJ1-6; 7 bases agree with TRBD1. This CDR3 spans 15 amino acids. Germline-derived CDR1 and CDR2 are SGDLS and YYNGEE. The junction had 6 bases not matched to a gene; V was cut back by 2 bases and J by 7 bases. The DNA of the CDR3 is TGTGCCAGCAGCGTTTACGGGACAGTCAATTCACCCCTCCACTTT. It codes for CASSVYGTVNSPLHF.

The chain joins TRBV10-2 to TRBJ2-5; D is ambiguous. The CDR3 contains 12 residues. V was cut by 4 bases and J by 5 bases, with 8 bases left in between. Germline V CDR1 and CDR2: WSHSY, SAAADI. The CDR3 nucleotides read TGCGCCAGCAGTGGCCTGGGGGAGACCCAGTACTTC. Translated, it gives CASSGLGETQYF.